The 4 T cell receptor beta chains in this list originate from one sample, sequenced in a study of shared clonotypes between healthy human individuals. Libraries were prepared by immunoSEQ multiplex PCR; TCRdb keeps only in-frame clonotypes and omits some of them. The table includes about 2,500,000 clones, 90% to 95% detected once. Sequenced input: naive CD4+ T cells sorted from blood. Subset: CD45RA+ positively selected. Receptors were obtained from a man younger than 35 in good health.

This clone has a single count. V gene TRBV28 combines with J gene TRBJ1-2; 8 bases line up with TRBD1. The CDR3 sequence is 15 residues long. V lost 3 bases, J lost 3 bases, and 6 bases stayed unmatched. Germline values: CDR1 MDHEN, CDR2 SYDVKM. CDR3 residues: CASSFPGGADYGYTF. CDR3 in DNA: TGTGCCAGCAGTTTCCCAGGGGGCGCAGACTATGGCTACACCTTC.

This clone has just a few counts. V usage is TRBV18 and J usage is TRBJ1-2; D possibly corresponds to TRBD1 (6 bases). The CDR3 spans 17 residues. The germline V gene has CDR1 KGHSH and CDR2 LQKENI. The V end lost 3 bases, the J end lost 8 bases, and 25 bases lay between the germline ends. CDR3 bases: TGTGCCAGCTCACCTGACTGGACAGTGGGGTGGGTGTACGGCTACACCTTC. It specifies CASSPDWTVGWVYGYTF.

This clone was observed a single time. J is TRBJ2-7 and V is TRBV7-2, with D hard to call. This CDR3 is 14 amino acids long. The V gene lost 5 bases and the J gene lost 2 bases, with 13 bases spanning the gap. Germline loops: CDR1 SGHTA, CDR2 FQGNSA. The DNA of the CDR3 is TGTGCCAGCAGCCCCCGATGGCAGCCCTACGAGCAGTACTTC. The encoded protein is CASSPRWQPYEQYF.

The chain links TRBV7-2 to TRBJ2-3; 9 nucleotides line up with TRBD1. V lost 5 bases and J lost 4; bases outside the gene matches: 7. CDR1 is SGHTA, CDR2 FQGNSA, per germline. The CDR3 runs to 15 residues. CDR3 in amino acids: CASSPGQGGPDTQYF. The DNA for the CDR3 is TGTGCCAGCAGCCCGGGACAGGGCGGCCCAGATACGCAGTATTTT. The full variable domain, with the rest looked up from reference TRBV7-2 and TRBJ2-3, is GAGVSQSPSNKVTEKGKDVELRCDPISGHTALYWYRQSLGQGLEFLIYFQGNSAPDKSGLPSDRFSAERTGGSVSTLTIQRTQQEDSAVYLCASSPGQGGPDTQYFGPGTRLTVL.